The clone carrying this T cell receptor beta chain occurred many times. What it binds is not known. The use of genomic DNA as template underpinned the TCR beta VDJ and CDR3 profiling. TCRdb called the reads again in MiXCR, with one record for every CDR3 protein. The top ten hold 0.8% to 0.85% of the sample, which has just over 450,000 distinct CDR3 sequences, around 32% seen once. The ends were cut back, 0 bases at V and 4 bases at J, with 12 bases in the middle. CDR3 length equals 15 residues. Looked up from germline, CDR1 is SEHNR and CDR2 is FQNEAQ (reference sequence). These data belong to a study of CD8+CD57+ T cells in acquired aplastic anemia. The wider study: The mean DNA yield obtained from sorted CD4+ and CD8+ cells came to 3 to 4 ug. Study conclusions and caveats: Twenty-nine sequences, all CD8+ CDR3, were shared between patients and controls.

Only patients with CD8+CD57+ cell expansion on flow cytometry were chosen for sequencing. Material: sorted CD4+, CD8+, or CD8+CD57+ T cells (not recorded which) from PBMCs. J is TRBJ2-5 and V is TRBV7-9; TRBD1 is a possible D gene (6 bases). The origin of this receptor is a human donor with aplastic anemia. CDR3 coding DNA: TGTGCCAGCAGCTTAGCTTCGGCAGGGGTAGAGACCCAGTACTTC. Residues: CASSLASAGVETQYF.